These 3 T cell receptor beta chains originate from one sample sequenced in a study of identical twins listed by TCRdb under 2016. Library creation used 5' RACE. TCRdb shows the sequencer as Illumina HiSeq 2000. The public sequencing data were trimmed at Q25 with fastp and processed into clonotypes with MiXCR by TCRdb, which kept only in-frame beta chains. CDR3 protein sequences are deduplicated, and each keeps its most common genes and DNA. The sample has roughly 350,000 distinct CDR3 sequences on record, 7% to 9.5% of them singletons. The top ten clones comprise more than 8% of the sample. The specimen was naive T cells sorted from blood. This specimen's cell subset or site label, per the study, means: cells isolated with a human naive T-cell isolation kit. The receptors here all came from a woman between 45 and 65 years old in good health.

This clonotype has only a few counts. The chain links TRBV7-3 to TRBJ2-2; a weak D match, TRBD2 (5 bases). Germline CDR1 reads SGHTA; CDR2 reads FQGTGA. V was shortened by 5 bases and J by 0 bases, with 10 bases between the two germline ends. This CDR3 region has 15 residues. The chain's CDR3 is CASSMSGSNTGELFF. CDR3 sequence (DNA): TGTGCCAGCAGCATGAGCGGATCGAACACCGGGGAGCTGTTTTTT.

Many counts were recorded for this clonotype. The chain has TRBV12-3 or TRBV12-4 and TRBJ2-7; 10 positions match TRBD1. Unmatched junction bases numbered 14, after V lost 5 bases and J lost 4 bases. CDR3 length equals 17 residues. This chain's CDR3 is CASSLTPTGGSIYEQYF. The CDR3, as DNA: TGTGCCAGCAGTCTCACCCCGACAGGGGGCTCGATATACGAGCAGTACTTC.

V gene TRBV12-3 or TRBV12-4 combines with J gene TRBJ2-3; no firm D call. CDR3 length equals 17 residues. Trimming shortened V by 5 bases and J by 0 bases, and 18 bases separated the two germline ends. CDR3 sequence reads: CASSVGVVVPSTDTQYF. The CDR3 DNA reads as TGTGCCAGCAGTGTTGGGGTTGTGGTTCCTAGCACAGATACGCAGTATTTT.